The rows below give T cell receptor beta chains drawn from one sample of a study of T-cell memory formation after mild COVID-19. TCRdb re-called the 5' RACE reads with MiXCR, one entry per CDR3 protein. The sample records hundreds of thousands of distinct CDR3 sequences, approximately 15% being singletons. The sample comprised PBMCs or a T cell subset sorted from them (not recorded which). Receptors originate from an adult woman who had mild COVID-19 (a few samples of this study predate the infection). Cell type and time point are not known. The CDR3 runs from the conserved cysteine through the conserved F or W. A D gene is named only where the DNA matches it firmly. Expanded clones are given a class, and other clones once, few, many or no size at all.

clone size,V gene,J gene,D gene,CDR3 protein,CDR3 DNA
few,TRBV5-1,TRBJ2-3,NA,CASSRGTDTDTQYF,TGCGCCAGCAGCCGCGGGACAGATACAGATACGCAGTATTTT
NA,TRBV7-9,TRBJ2-1,TRBD2,CASSFPSGAYNEQFF,TGTGCCAGCAGCTTCCCTAGCGGGGCCTACAATGAGCAGTTCTTC
few,TRBV4-2,TRBJ2-6,NA,CASSQDSARGVWANVLTF,TGTGCCAGCAGCCAAGACTCCGCCCGCGGGGTCTGGGCCAACGTCCTGACTTTC
once,TRBV6-1,TRBJ2-5,TRBD1,CASSRTGGALETQYF,TGTGCCAGCAGCAGGACAGGGGGCGCTTTGGAGACCCAGTACTTC
NA,TRBV7-9,TRBJ2-5,NA,CASRAGQPETQYF,TGTGCCAGCAGAGCAGGACAGCCAGAGACCCAGTACTTC
few,TRBV24-1,TRBJ1-4,NA,CATSETGDMQRLFF,TGTGCCACCAGTGAAACCGGGGACATGCAAAGACTGTTTTTT
many,TRBV18,TRBJ2-7,NA,CASSPPTRSYEQYF,TGTGCCAGCTCACCACCTACGAGGTCCTACGAGCAGTACTTC
NA,TRBV6-4,TRBJ2-1,TRBD2,CASSVDGGNYNEQFF,TGTGCCAGCAGTGTCGACGGGGGGAACTACAATGAGCAGTTCTTC
NA,TRBV6-1,TRBJ2-2,NA,CASAADNTGELFF,TGTGCCAGCGCTGCGGACAACACCGGGGAGCTGTTTTTT
NA,TRBV14,TRBJ1-1,TRBD1,CASSPRGHTEAFF,TGTGCCAGCAGCCCCAGGGGGCACACTGAAGCTTTCTTT
few,TRBV6-1,TRBJ2-7,NA,CASRTDSYEQYF,TGTGCCAGCCGGACAGACTCCTACGAGCAGTACTTC
few,TRBV7-2,TRBJ1-3,TRBD1,CASSFSGTGVSGNTIYF,TGTGCCAGCAGCTTCTCCGGGACAGGGGTCTCTGGAAACACCATATATTTT
few,TRBV5-1,TRBJ2-2,NA,CASSLAQGSGELFF,TGCGCCAGCAGCTTGGCCCAGGGTTCCGGGGAGCTGTTTTTT
few,TRBV10-3,TRBJ1-5,TRBD1,CAISDRDRDQPQHF,TGTGCCATCAGTGATCGGGACAGGGATCAGCCCCAGCATTTT
NA,TRBV4-2,TRBJ1-2,TRBD1,CASSEGGPGQGSYGYTF,TGTGCCAGCAGCGAAGGGGGCCCGGGACAGGGTTCCTATGGCTACACCTTC
NA,TRBV12-3/TRBV12-4,TRBJ1-3,NA,CASSPQLFSGNTIYF,TGTGCCAGCAGTCCACAGCTCTTCTCTGGAAACACCATATATTTT
NA,TRBV6-2/TRBV6-3,TRBJ2-3,NA,CASSWAAASTDTQYF,TGTGCCAGCAGTTGGGCAGCCGCTAGCACAGATACGCAGTATTTT
NA,TRBV19,TRBJ2-1,TRBD2,CASSGHAGGGEQFF,TGTGCCTCCTCGGGCCATGCGGGAGGGGGGGAGCAGTTCTTC
NA,TRBV7-9,TRBJ2-7,NA,CASSPVSGQLSYEQYF,TGTGCCAGCAGCCCAGTATCGGGACAACTATCCTACGAGCAGTACTTC